The 3 T cell receptor beta chains in this list originate from one sample, sequenced in a study of blood T cells in healthy people across ages. Through a sample-barcoded 5' primer and a J-beta primer mix, a second PCR was run for 7 to 11 cycles. Via MiXCR, TCRdb re-called the 5' RACE reads, giving one row per CDR3 protein. The repertoire holds 550,000 to 700,000 distinct CDR3 sequences, 25% to 30% seen once, with around 20% in the top ten. Sequenced input: blood. The receptors originated from a woman in her 70s in good health.

The V and J genes are TRBV7-6 and TRBJ1-4; TRBD1 is a possible D gene (5 bases). CDR1 is SGHVS and CDR2 is FNYEAQ in the germline V gene. This CDR3 has 15 residues. V shed 1 base and J shed 8 bases, with 14 bases lying between them. For the CDR3, the DNA is TGTGCCAGCAGCTTAGTTGGGACTAGAGAAGAAAAACTGTTTTTT. Protein: CASSLVGTREEKLFF.

This clonotype was observed a handful of times. J is TRBJ2-1 and V is TRBV9; D uncertain. Germline V gives CDR1 SGDLS, CDR2 YYNGEE. The germline V and J ends were trimmed by 0 bases and 2 bases, with 9 bases remaining between them. This CDR3 contains 15 residues. CDR3 amino acids: CASSVGSPPYNEQFF. The DNA for the CDR3 is TGTGCCAGCAGCGTAGGATCTCCCCCCTACAATGAGCAGTTCTTC.

The gene calls are TRBV6-2 or TRBV6-3 and TRBJ2-7; D possibly corresponds to TRBD2 (7 bases). The V end was cut by 10 bases, the J end by 0 bases, with 19 bases between. Germline CDR1 is MNHEY and CDR2 is SVGEGT. The CDR3 length is 15 residues. DNA for the CDR3: TGTGCCACCTGGAGGACGGGGGGCAGCTCCTACGAGCAGTACTTC. This codes for CATWRTGGSSYEQYF.